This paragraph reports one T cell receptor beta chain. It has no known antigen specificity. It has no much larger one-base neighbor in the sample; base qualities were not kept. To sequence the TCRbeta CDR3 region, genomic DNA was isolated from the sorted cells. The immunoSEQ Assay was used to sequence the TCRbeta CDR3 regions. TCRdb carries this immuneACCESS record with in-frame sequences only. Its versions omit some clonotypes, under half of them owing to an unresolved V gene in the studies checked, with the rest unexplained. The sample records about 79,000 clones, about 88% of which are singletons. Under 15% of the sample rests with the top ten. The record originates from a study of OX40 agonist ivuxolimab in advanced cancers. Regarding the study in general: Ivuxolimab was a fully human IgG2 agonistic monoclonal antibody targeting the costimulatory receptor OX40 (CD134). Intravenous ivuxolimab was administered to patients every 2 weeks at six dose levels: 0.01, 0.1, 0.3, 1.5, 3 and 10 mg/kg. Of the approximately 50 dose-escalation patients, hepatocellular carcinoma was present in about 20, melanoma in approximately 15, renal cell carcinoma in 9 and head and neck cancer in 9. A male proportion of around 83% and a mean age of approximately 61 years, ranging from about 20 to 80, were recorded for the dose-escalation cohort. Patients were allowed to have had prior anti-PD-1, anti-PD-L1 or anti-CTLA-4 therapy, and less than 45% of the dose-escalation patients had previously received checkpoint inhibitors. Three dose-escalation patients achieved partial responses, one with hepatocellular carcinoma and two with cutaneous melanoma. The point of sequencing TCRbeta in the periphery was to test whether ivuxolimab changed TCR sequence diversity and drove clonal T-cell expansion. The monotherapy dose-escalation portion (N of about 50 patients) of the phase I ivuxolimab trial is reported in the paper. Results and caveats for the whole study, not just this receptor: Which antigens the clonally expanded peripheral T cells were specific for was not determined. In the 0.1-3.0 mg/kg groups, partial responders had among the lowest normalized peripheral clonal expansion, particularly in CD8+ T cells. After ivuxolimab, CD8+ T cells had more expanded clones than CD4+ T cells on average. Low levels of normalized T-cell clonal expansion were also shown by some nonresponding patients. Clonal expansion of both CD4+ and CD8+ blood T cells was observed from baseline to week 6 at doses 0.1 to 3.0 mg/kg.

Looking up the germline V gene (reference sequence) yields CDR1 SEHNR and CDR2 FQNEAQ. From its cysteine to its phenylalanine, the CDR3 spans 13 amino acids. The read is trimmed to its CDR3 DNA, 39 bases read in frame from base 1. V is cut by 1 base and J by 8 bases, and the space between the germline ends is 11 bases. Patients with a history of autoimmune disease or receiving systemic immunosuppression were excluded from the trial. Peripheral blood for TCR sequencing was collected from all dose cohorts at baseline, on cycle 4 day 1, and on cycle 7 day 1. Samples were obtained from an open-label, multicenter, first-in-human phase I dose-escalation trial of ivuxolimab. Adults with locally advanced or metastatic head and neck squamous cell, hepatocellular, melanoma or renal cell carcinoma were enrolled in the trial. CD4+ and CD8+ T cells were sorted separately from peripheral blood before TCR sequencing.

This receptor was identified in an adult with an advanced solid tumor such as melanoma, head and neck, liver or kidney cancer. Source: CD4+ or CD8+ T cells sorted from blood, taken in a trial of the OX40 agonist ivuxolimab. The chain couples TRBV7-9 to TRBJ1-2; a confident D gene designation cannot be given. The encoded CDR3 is CASSLEPGYGYTF. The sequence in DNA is TGTGCCAGCAGCTTAGAACCGGGGTACGGCTACACCTTC.